This paragraph covers one T cell receptor (beta chain) sequence. The antigen this receptor binds is unknown. Per-base quality was not reported, and no clone a single base away is much larger than it. This record comes from a study of blood T cells in healthy people across ages (dated by TCRdb to between 2014 and 2017). Looking at the study overall: In model experiments, template switching captured roughly one uniquely barcoded TCR beta cDNA molecule for every two T cells. The donors were divided into four age groups: young (average around 16 years), middle-aged (almost 40), aged (about 56) and long-lived (roughly 88). For two donors (one aged 18 to 29 and one aged 80 or older), the study analyzed two additional independent replicas of 1 million unique cDNA reads from the same blood draw. To track age-related changes in TCR beta repertoire diversity, the study relied on deep sequencing normalized with unique cDNA molecular identifiers. To avoid experimental bias, donors of different ages were spread randomly across the sequencing lanes.

The CDR3 runs 12 residues from the cysteine to the phenylalanine. Only the CDR3 part of the read is kept: 36 bases, read in frame from the first base. From the germline V gene, CDR1 is MNHEY and CDR2 is SVGAGI. The protocol used for the library was 5' RACE. This sample was sequenced with an Illumina HiSeq 2500. A second PCR of 7 to 11 cycles was performed with a sample-barcoded 5' primer and a J-beta primer mix. Each TCR beta cDNA molecule received a unique molecular identifier from a template-switch 5' adaptor carrying 12 random nucleotides. Each sample yielded at least 3 million CDR3-containing paired-end reads. First-strand cDNA synthesis was performed from all RNA using the Mint cDNA synthesis kit, with priming by a TRBC-specific oligonucleotide. Following uracil-DNA glycosylase treatment, a first 18-cycle PCR with universal primers M1SS and BC2_uni_R was performed on all cDNA. In the original analysis: Each sample was normalized by randomly selecting 1 million high-quality reads, each carrying a distinct molecular identifier. Reads sharing molecular identifiers were discarded rather than binned into consensus sequences. CDR3 identification, clonotype clustering and error correction used MiTCR with a Q25 quality threshold and the strictest error-elimination algorithm. A nonparametric unseen species model with Euler transformation was used to estimate a lower bound on total TCR beta diversity. TCRdb applied fastp at Q25 and MiXCR to the public reads, then kept only in-frame beta chains. Rows with one shared CDR3 protein collapse into an entry with the most common genes and DNA. TCRdb, rather than the study authors, made the V and J calls. The sample table lists more than 650,000 distinct CDR3 sequences, about 20% of them with a count of one. The ten biggest clones cover approximately 20% of the sample.

General study outcomes and caveats: Because donor CMV infection status was unknown, age-related changes in expanded clonotypes were potentially confounded. Since profiling was done on bulk unsorted PBMCs, naive and antigen-experienced compartments could not be conclusively compared. Compared with the aged group, the long-lived group had more naive CD4+ T cells, fewer expanded clones and increased TCR diversity, a pattern suggesting age selection. Estimates of total diversity from one million sequenced T cells were regarded as lower bounds and underestimates. A strong correlation was found between observed TCR beta diversity and the percentage of naive T cells measured by flow cytometry. Observed TCR beta diversity per million T cells fell roughly linearly with age, and a significant reduction was already apparent by age around 40.

Donors were a few dozen systemically healthy Caucasian individuals from Russia aged roughly 6 to 100 years. Each donor gave roughly 9.5 milliliters of peripheral blood, collected into EDTA-treated Vacutainer tubes. Ficoll-Paque density-gradient centrifugation was used to isolate PBMCs, with at least 7 million per sample. Trizol reagent was used to extract total RNA from the PBMCs, yielding at least 5.5 micrograms per sample. For every donor, flow cytometry on a PBMC aliquot measured the percentage of naive CD45RAhigh/CD27high T cells. Recombination joined TRBV6-5 with TRBJ2-1; 7 junctional bases match TRBD1. The tail of the sequence fits TRBJ2-5 better, so the J call may be wrong. The TCR sequence derives from a man between 65 and 80 years old in good health. Sequences were obtained from blood. The CDR3 protein is CASSYPGGTQYF. The sequenced DNA is TGTGCCAGCAGTTACCCAGGGGGGACCCAGTACTTC.